This is a list of T cell receptor beta chains from one sample in a study of blood T cell repertoires in COVID-19. The assay was immunoSEQ multiplex PCR, and TCRdb's table has in-frame clones only and misses some. The data contain about 300,000 clones, roughly 90% of them singletons. Sequenced: peripheral blood. Receptor source: a woman aged 25 to 39 with COVID-19, enrolled during active disease. Both conserved end residues are part of each CDR3. The D gene is left open where the match is weak. Size tells how often a clone was seen (once, few, many) or the class of an expanded clone, and some rows leave it out.

>TRBJ2-1|TRBV5-4|NA|TRBD2
CASRTTSGGAGSQFF
TGTGCCAGCAGAACGACTAGCGGGGGGGCCGGGTCGCAGTTCTTC
>TRBJ1-4|TRBV7-2|NA|NA
CASSVYSRNEKLFF
TGTGCCAGCAGCGTTTACAGCCGTAATGAAAAACTGTTTTTT
>TRBJ2-3|TRBV28|NA|NA
CASSPGTDTQYF
TGTGCCAGCAGCCCGGGCACAGATACGCAGTATTTT
>TRBJ2-5|TRBV5-1|NA|NA
CASSQSSSVQETQYF
TGCGCCAGCAGCCAGTCCTCTAGCGTACAAGAGACCCAGTACTTC
>TRBJ2-5|TRBV3-1/TRBV3-2|NA|NA
CASSPPASRGETQYF
TGTGCCAGCAGCCCACCGGCTAGCCGGGGGGAGACCCAGTACTTC
>TRBJ1-1|TRBV4-2|NA|TRBD1
CASSPQGARTHGWTEAFF
TGTGCCAGCAGCCCGCAGGGGGCAAGGACCCACGGGTGGACTGAAGCTTTCTTT
>TRBJ1-1|TRBV5-1|NA|NA
CASSLTGGDDTEAFF
TGCGCCAGCAGCTTAACAGGTGGAGATGACACTGAAGCTTTCTTT
>TRBJ2-7|TRBV27|NA|TRBD2
CASSFTSGVYEQYF
TGTGCCAGCAGTTTTACTAGCGGGGTCTACGAGCAGTACTTC
>TRBJ2-3|TRBV25-1|once|TRBD2
CASSDWGREGDTQYF
TGTGCCAGCAGTGACTGGGGACGGGAGGGAGATACGCAGTATTTT
>TRBJ1-4|TRBV5-5|NA|TRBD1
CASSLEGGSEKLFF
TGTGCCAGCAGCTTGGAAGGGGGCTCGGAAAAACTGTTTTTT
>TRBJ1-6|TRBV18|NA|NA
CASSPTGRESPLHF
TGTGCCAGCTCACCAACAGGGAGGGAATCACCCCTCCACTTT
>TRBJ1-5|TRBV19|NA|NA
CASSYRAGRDQPQHF
TGTGCCAGTAGTTACCGGGCAGGGCGGGACCAGCCCCAGCATTTT
>TRBJ2-3|TRBV10-1|NA|TRBD2
CASGGGNTDTQYF
TGCGCCAGCGGCGGGGGGAACACAGATACGCAGTATTTT
>TRBJ1-6|TRBV10-3|NA|NA
CAISGGLNSPLHF
TGTGCCATCAGCGGTGGACTAAATTCACCCCTCCACTTT
>TRBJ1-1|TRBV18|NA|NA
CASSPIRENTEAFF
TGTGCCAGCTCACCCATCCGGGAAAACACTGAAGCTTTCTTT
>TRBJ2-7|TRBV7-2|NA|NA
CASSQGGGPQYEQYF
TGTGCCAGCAGCCAAGGGGGGGGGCCTCAGTACGAGCAGTACTTC
>TRBJ2-5|TRBV2|NA|NA
CASKRTAQETQYF
TGTGCCAGCAAGAGGACAGCCCAAGAGACCCAGTACTTC
>TRBJ2-3|TRBV7-9|NA|TRBD2
CASSLTGGADTQYF
TGTGCCAGCAGCTTAACCGGGGGGGCGGATACGCAGTATTTT
>TRBJ1-1|TRBV28|few|NA
CASSLHGGMNTEAFF
TGTGCCAGCAGTTTACACGGGGGAATGAACACTGAAGCTTTCTTT
>TRBJ1-1|TRBV2|NA|NA
CASSLSRGNTEAFF
TGTGCCAGCAGTCTCAGTCGGGGGAACACTGAAGCTTTCTTT
>TRBJ1-4|TRBV5-1|NA|TRBD1
CASSTQGGGNEKLFF
TGCGCCAGCAGCACTCAGGGGGGTGGGAATGAAAAACTGTTTTTT
>TRBJ1-4|TRBV6-1|NA|NA
CASSEAGRATEKLFF
TGTGCCAGCAGTGAAGCGGGCAGGGCTACCGAAAAACTGTTTTTT
>TRBJ1-6|TRBV19|NA|TRBD1
CASSTRGQGRTLHF
TGTGCCAGTAGTACCCGAGGACAGGGAAGAACCCTCCACTTT
>TRBJ1-1|TRBV5-1|NA|TRBD1
CASSQRDSRSEAFF
TGCGCCAGCAGCCAACGGGACAGTCGATCTGAAGCTTTCTTT
>TRBJ1-1|TRBV3-1/TRBV3-2|few|TRBD1
CASSQDLPFRRGQENTEAFF
TGTGCCAGCAGCCAAGATCTTCCGTTCCGGCGGGGACAGGAGAACACTGAAGCTTTCTTT
>TRBJ1-5|TRBV19|NA|NA
CASSMGRDQPQHF
TGTGCCAGTAGTATGGGCAGGGATCAGCCCCAGCATTTT
>TRBJ1-2|TRBV7-2|few|NA
CASSKTGTSYTF
TGTGCCAGCAGCAAAACAGGGACCAGCTACACCTTC
>TRBJ2-1|TRBV5-1|NA|NA
CASSLGGGSYNEQFF
TGCGCCAGCAGCTTGGGTGGAGGCTCCTACAATGAGCAGTTCTTC
>TRBJ1-4|TRBV5-5|NA|TRBD1
CASSPDRLGVEKLFF
TGTGCCAGCAGCCCGGACAGGTTAGGAGTAGAAAAACTGTTTTTT
>TRBJ1-2|TRBV7-2|NA|NA
CASSLDIRGGYTF
TGTGCCAGCAGCTTAGACATCAGGGGTGGCTACACCTTC
>TRBJ1-6|TRBV19|NA|TRBD1
CASSIRTGGNNSPLHF
TGTGCCAGTAGTATTAGGACAGGGGGTAATAATTCACCCCTCCACTTT
>TRBJ1-2|TRBV7-2|NA|NA
CASSRGGEDGYTF
TGTGCCAGCAGCAGAGGAGGCGAGGATGGCTACACCTTC
>TRBJ1-4|TRBV4-1|NA|TRBD1
CASSQDLRAGGNEKLFF
TGCGCCAGCAGCCAAGATCTTCGGGCAGGGGGCAATGAAAAACTGTTTTTT
>TRBJ2-7|TRBV2|NA|TRBD1
CASADRGYEQYF
TGTGCCAGTGCGGACAGGGGGTACGAGCAGTACTTC
>TRBJ1-3|TRBV2|NA|NA
CASTSQAFGNTIYF
TGTGCCAGCACGTCTCAGGCATTTGGAAACACCATATATTTT
>TRBJ1-2|TRBV19|NA|NA
CASKPSGQFYGYTF
TGTGCCAGTAAACCAAGCGGACAGTTTTATGGCTACACCTTC
>TRBJ1-6|TRBV15|few|NA
CATSRDPHSSPLHF
TGTGCCACCAGCAGAGACCCTCACAGTTCACCCCTCCACTTT
>TRBJ1-2|TRBV27|NA|NA
CASRSPTGRANYGYTF
TGTGCCAGCAGGAGCCCGACAGGCCGAGCTAACTATGGCTACACCTTC
>TRBJ2-3|TRBV5-4|NA|TRBD1
CASSDRGRGTDTQYF
TGTGCCAGCAGCGACAGGGGGCGAGGCACAGATACGCAGTATTTT
>TRBJ2-4|TRBV19|NA|NA
CASSSPGDKNIQYF
TGTGCCAGTAGCTCCCCGGGGGACAAAAACATTCAGTACTTC
>TRBJ2-3|TRBV6-4|NA|TRBD2
CASSVERGADTQYF
TGTGCCAGCAGTGTGGAGCGGGGGGCAGATACGCAGTATTTT